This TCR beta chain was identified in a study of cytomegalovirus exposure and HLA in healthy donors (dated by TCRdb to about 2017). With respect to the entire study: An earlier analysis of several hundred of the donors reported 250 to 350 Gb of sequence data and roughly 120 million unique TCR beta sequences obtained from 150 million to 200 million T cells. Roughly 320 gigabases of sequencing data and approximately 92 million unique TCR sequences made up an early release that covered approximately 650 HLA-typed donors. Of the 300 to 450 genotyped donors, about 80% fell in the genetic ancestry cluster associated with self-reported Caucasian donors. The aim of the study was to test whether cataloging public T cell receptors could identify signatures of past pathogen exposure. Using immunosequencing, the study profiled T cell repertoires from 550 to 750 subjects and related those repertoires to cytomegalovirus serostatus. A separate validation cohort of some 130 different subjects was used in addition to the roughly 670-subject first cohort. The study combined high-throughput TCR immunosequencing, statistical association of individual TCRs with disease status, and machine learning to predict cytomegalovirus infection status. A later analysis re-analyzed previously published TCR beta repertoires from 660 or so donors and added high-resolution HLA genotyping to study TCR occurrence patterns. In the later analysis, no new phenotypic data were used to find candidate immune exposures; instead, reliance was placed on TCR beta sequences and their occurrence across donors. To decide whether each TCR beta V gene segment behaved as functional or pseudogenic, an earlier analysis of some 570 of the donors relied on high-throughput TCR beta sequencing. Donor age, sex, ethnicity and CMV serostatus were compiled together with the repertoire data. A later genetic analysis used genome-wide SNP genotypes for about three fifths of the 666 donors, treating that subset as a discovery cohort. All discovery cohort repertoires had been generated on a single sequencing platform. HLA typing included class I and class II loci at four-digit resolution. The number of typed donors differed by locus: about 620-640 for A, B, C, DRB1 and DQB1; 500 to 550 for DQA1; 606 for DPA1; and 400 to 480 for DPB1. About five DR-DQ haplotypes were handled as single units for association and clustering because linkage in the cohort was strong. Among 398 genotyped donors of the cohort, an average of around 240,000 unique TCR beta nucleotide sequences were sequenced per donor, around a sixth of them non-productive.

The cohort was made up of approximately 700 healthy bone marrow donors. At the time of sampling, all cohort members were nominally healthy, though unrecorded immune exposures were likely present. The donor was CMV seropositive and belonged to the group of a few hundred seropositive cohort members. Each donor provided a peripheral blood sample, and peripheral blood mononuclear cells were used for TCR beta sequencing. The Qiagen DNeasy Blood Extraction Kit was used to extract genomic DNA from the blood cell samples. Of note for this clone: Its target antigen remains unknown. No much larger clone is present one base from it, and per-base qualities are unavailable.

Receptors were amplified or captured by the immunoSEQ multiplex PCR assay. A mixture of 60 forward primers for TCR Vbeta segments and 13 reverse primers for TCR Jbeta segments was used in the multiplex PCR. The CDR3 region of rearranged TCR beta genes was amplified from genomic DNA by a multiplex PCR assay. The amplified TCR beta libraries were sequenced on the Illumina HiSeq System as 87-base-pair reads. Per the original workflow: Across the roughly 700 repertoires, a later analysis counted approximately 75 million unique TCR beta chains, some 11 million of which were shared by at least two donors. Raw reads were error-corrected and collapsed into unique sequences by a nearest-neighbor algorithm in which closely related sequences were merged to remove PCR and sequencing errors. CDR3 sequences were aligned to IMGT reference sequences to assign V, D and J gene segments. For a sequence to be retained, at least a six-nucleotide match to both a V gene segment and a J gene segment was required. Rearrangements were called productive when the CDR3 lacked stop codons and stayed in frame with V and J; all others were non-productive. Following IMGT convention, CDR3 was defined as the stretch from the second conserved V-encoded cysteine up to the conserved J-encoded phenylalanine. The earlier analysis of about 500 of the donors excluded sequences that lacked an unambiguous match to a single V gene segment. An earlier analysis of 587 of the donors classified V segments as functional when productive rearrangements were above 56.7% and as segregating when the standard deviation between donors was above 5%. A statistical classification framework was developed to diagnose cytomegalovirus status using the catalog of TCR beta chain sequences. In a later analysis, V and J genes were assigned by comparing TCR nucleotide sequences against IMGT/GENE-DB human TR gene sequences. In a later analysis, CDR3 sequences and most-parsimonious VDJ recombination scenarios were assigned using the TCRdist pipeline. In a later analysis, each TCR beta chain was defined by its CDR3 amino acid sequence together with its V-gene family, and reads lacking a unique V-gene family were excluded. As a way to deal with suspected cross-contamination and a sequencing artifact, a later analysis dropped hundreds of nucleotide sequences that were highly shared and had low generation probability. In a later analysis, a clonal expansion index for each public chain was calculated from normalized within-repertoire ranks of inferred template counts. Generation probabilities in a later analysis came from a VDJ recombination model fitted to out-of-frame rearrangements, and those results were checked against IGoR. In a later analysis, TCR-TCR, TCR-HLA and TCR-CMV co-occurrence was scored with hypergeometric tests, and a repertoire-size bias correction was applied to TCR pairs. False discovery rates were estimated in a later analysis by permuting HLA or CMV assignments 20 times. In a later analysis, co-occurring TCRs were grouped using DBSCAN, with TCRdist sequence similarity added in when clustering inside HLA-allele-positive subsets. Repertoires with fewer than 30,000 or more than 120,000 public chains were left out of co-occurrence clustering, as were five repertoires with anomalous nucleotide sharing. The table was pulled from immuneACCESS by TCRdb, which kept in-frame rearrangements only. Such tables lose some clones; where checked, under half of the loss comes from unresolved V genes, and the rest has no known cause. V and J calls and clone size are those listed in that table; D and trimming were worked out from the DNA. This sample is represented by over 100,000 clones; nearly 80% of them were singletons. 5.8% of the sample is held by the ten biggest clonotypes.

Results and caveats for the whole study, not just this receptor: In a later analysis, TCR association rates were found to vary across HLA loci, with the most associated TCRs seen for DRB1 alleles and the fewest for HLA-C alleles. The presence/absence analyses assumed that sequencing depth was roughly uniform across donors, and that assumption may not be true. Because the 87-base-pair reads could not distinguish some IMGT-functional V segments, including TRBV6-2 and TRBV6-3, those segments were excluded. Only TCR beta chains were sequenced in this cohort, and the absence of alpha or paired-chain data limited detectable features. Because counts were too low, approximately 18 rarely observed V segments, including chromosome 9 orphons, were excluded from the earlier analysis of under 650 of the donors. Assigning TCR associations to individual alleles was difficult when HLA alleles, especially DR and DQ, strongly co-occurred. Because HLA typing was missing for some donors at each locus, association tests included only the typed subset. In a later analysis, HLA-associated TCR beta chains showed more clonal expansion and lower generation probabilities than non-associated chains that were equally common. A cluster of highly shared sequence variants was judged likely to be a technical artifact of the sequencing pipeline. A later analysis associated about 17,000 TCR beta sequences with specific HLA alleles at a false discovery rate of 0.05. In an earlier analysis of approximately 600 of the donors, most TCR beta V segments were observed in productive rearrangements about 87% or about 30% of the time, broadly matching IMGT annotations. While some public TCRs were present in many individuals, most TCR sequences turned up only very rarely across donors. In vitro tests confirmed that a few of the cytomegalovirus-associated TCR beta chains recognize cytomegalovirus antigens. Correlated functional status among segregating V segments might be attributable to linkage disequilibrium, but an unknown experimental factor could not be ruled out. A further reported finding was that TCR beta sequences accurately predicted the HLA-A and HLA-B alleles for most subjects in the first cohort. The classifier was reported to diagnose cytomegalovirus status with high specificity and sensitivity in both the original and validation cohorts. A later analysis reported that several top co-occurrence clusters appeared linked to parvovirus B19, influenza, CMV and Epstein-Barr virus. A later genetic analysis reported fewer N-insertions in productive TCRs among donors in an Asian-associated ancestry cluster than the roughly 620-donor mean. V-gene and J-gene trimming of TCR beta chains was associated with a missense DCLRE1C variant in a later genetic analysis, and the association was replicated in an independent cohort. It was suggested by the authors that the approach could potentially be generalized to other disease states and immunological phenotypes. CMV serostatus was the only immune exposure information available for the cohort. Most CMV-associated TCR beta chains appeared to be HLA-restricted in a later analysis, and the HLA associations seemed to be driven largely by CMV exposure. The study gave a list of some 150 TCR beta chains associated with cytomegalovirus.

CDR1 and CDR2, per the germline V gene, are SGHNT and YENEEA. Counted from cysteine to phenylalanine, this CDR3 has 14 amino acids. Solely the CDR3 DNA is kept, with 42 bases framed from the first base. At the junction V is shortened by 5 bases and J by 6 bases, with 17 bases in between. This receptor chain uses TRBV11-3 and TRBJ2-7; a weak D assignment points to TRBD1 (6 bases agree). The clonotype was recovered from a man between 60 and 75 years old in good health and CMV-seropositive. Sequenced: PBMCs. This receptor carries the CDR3 CASSPGQTSGEQYF. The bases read TGTGCCAGCAGCCCTGGACAGACCTCGGGCGAGCAGTACTTC.